These 31 T cell receptor beta chains originate from one sample sequenced in a study of blood T cell repertoires in COVID-19. Some clones are missing from TCRdb's copy, which holds only in-frame ones; the method was immunoSEQ multiplex PCR. Of a few hundred thousand clones listed, about 87% are singletons. Specimen: PBMCs or T cells enriched from blood (not recorded which). The receptors come from a woman aged 50 to 60 who had recovered from COVID-19.

A note on this clone: The sample carries other DNA sequences with the same CDR3. The chain employs TRBV18 and TRBJ2-7; 9 bases are a match to TRBD1. V lost 4 bases to trimming and J lost 2 bases; unmatched junction nucleotides: 6. CDR1 is KGHSH and CDR2 is LQKENI in the germline V gene. The CDR3 runs 15 residues. CDR3 in amino acids: CASSQPGQGTYEQYF. The DNA of the CDR3 is TGTGCCAGCTCACAACCGGGACAGGGCACCTACGAGCAGTACTTC.

The V and J genes are TRBV11-2 and TRBJ2-1; no clear D. The length of the CDR3 is 11 residues. Between the trimmed V and J ends, which lost 5 bases and 9 bases, there was a span of 8 bases. The germline V gene encodes CDR1 SGHAT and CDR2 FQNNGV. Here the CDR3 DNA reads TGTGCCAGCAGCCCCCAGCGTGAGCAGTTCTTC. This sequence encodes CASSPQREQFF.

The chain uses TRBV19 and TRBJ2-5; 10 bases line up with TRBD2. The V and J ends lost 3 bases and 5 bases, in that order; junction bases with no gene match: 9. Germline V lookup: CDR1 LNHDA, CDR2 SQIVND (reference sequence). There are 16 residues in the CDR3. The CDR3: CASSMASGRGIETQYF. The CDR3 DNA reads as TGTGCCAGTAGTATGGCTAGCGGGAGAGGTATCGAGACCCAGTACTTC.

The rearrangement joins TRBV27 to TRBJ1-2; 11 bases fit TRBD1. The CDR3 contains 14 residues. Trimming took 6 bases from V and 3 from J; bases not matched to a gene: 3. The germline CDR1 and CDR2 sequences are MNHEY and SMNVEV (reference sequence). For the CDR3, the DNA is TGTGCCAGCAGAAGGACAGGGGGCGACTATGGCTACACCTTC. Its protein product is CASRRTGGDYGYTF.

The V call is TRBV5-6, the J call TRBJ1-2; D is perhaps TRBD1 (5 bases). V was pared by 3 bases and J by 4 bases, with 10 bases between. The CDR3 has 13 residues. Germline V gives CDR1 SGHDT, CDR2 YYEEEE. The CDR3 nucleotides are TGTGCCAGCAGCTCCGACAGAGTCTATGGCTACACCTTC. This sequence encodes CASSSDRVYGYTF.

V usage is TRBV6-2 or TRBV6-3 and J usage is TRBJ2-7; 7 nucleotides agree with TRBD1. V lost 5 bases and J lost 5; bases outside the gene matches: 12. This CDR3 is built from 15 residues. Germline V gene data show CDR1 as MNHEY and CDR2 as SVGEGT. DNA for the CDR3: TGTGCCAGCAGTGCCCGGGACAGAAGCGTCAACGAGCAGTACTTC. It yields the protein CASSARDRSVNEQYF.

This sequence joins TRBV5-1 and TRBJ1-5; D possibly corresponds to TRBD1 (5 bases). The CDR3 is 14 amino acids. V shed 1 base and J shed 4 bases, with 9 bases lying between them. Germline V gene sequence: CDR1 SGHRS, CDR2 YFSETQ. CDR3 protein: CASSLTGVNQPQHF. Written as DNA, the CDR3 is TGCGCCAGCAGCTTGACAGGAGTTAATCAGCCCCAGCATTTT.

The count of this clone is one. CDR3 sequence (DNA): TGTGCCAGCAGTCCGGTCCAGGGCACTGAAGCTTTCTTT. Protein: CASSPVQGTEAFF. The chain combines TRBV28 with TRBJ1-1; weak D call: TRBD1 (5 bases). Trimming cost V 5 bases and J 4 bases, with 11 bases left between them. Germline V lookup: CDR1 MDHEN, CDR2 SYDVKM. CDR3 length: 13 residues. The whole variable domain, remainder taken from reference TRBV28 and TRBJ1-1, is DVKVTQSSRYLVKRTGEKVFLECVQDMDHENMFWYRQDPGLGLRLIYFSYDVKMKEKGDIPEGYSVSREKKERFSLILESASTNQTSMYLCASSPVQGTEAFFGQGTRLTVV.

The chain links TRBV28 to TRBJ2-5; tentative D call: TRBD1 (5 bases). The V gene's germline CDR1 is MDHEN and CDR2 SYDVKM. There are 14 residues in the CDR3. The V end lost 7 bases, the J end lost 2 bases, and 14 bases lay between the germline ends. CDR3: CASIKNRFQETQYF. CDR3 nucleotide sequence: TGTGCCAGCATCAAAAACAGGTTTCAAGAGACCCAGTACTTC.

The rearrangement links TRBV2 to TRBJ2-2; D unresolved. Germline V gene lookup returns CDR1 SNHLY and CDR2 FYNNEI. The CDR3 has 13 amino acids. Trimming left V 8 bases short and J 6 bases short, with 13 bases between. In DNA, the CDR3 is TGTGCCAGCGGGCCTCCGACACCCGGGGAGCTGTTTTTT. Translating it yields CASGPPTPGELFF.

Here the CDR3 DNA reads TGCGCCAGCAGCTTGGGGCCGGGGGACTCACCCCTCCACTTT. Translation: CASSLGPGDSPLHF. V usage is TRBV5-1 and J usage is TRBJ1-6, with D perhaps matching TRBD1 (5 bases). From germline, CDR1 is SGHRS and CDR2 YFSETQ. V lost 0 bases, J lost 10 bases, and 11 bases lay in between. This CDR3 comprises 14 residues.

V gene TRBV19 combines with J gene TRBJ2-1; 11 nucleotides line up with TRBD2. Per germline, CDR1 LNHDA and CDR2 SQIVND (reference sequence). V was pared by 6 bases and J by 4 bases, with 8 bases of the junction left unmatched. The CDR3 loop spans 16 amino acids. CDR3 in amino acids: CASSGGLADGYNEQFF. Here the CDR3 DNA reads TGTGCCAGTAGCGGGGGACTAGCGGATGGGTACAATGAGCAGTTCTTC.

The chain is built from TRBV24-1 and TRBJ2-2, with 7 bases matching TRBD1. The V gene end was trimmed by 11 bases and the J gene end by 2 bases; junction bases not matched to a gene: 7. The CDR3 totals 14 residues. Germline CDR1 is KGHDR and CDR2 is SFDVKD. The CDR3 DNA reads as TGTGCCATCGCAGGGACAGCTAACACCGGGGAGCTGTTTTTT. Translation: CAIAGTANTGELFF.

The chain joins TRBV28 to TRBJ2-7; D call uncertain. Trimming left V 3 bases short and J 4 bases short, with 7 bases between. The CDR3 has 12 residues. The V gene's germline CDR1 is MDHEN and CDR2 SYDVKM. In DNA form, the CDR3 reads TGTGCCAGCAGTTTCAGGCAGTACGAGCAGTACTTC. Its protein product is CASSFRQYEQYF.

Worth noting for this clone: Within the sample, other DNA sequences also encode this same CDR3. The V gene is TRBV6-5, the J gene TRBJ2-7; D gene uncertain. Germline-derived CDR1 and CDR2 are MNHEY and SVGAGI. This CDR3 is 12 amino acids long. V dropped 6 bases and J dropped 1 base, with 7 bases sitting between them. CDR3 loop: CASSSGSYEQYF. CDR3 bases: TGTGCCAGCAGCTCAGGATCCTACGAGCAGTACTTC.

The chain couples TRBV20-1 to TRBJ2-3; 10 bases align to TRBD2. With V trimmed by 3 bases and J by 8 bases, 5 bases remained unmatched. Germline assignment: CDR1 DFQATT and CDR2 SNEGSKA (reference sequence). This CDR3 comprises 13 residues. CDR3 protein: CSASSLAGATQYF. The CDR3 DNA follows: TGCAGTGCTAGTAGTCTAGCGGGAGCTACGCAGTATTTT.

The chain uses TRBV6-1 and TRBJ1-5, with 7 bases aligning to TRBD1. The CDR3 has 15 residues. Trimming at V came to 2 bases and at J to 6 bases, leaving 7 bases not matched to a gene. In germline, CDR1 is MNHNS, CDR2 SASEGT. CDR3 nucleotides: TGTGCCAGCAGTGAATCTCCGGACAGGCTTCAGCCCCAGCATTTT. Protein sequence: CASSESPDRLQPQHF.

This clone was detected only once. The chain recombines TRBV5-5 with TRBJ2-1, with 13 bases that match TRBD2. V was pared by 1 base and J by 4 bases, with 5 bases of the junction left unmatched. This CDR3 has 17 residues. CDR1 is SGHKS and CDR2 is YYEKEE in the germline V gene (reference sequence). The CDR3: CASSLTVLAGGYNEQFF. The CDR3 bases are TGTGCCAGCAGCTTGACCGTACTAGCGGGAGGGTACAATGAGCAGTTCTTC.

The chain is built from TRBV7-2 and TRBJ2-7; TRBD2 matches at 7 bases. With 5 bases clipped from V and 2 bases from J, the junction kept 12 bases outside the gene matches. The CDR3 runs 16 residues. In germline, CDR1 is SGHTA, CDR2 FQGNSA. CDR3 sequence reads: CASSPRGGRLTYEQYF. The CDR3 bases are TGTGCCAGCAGCCCACGGGGAGGGAGACTTACCTACGAGCAGTACTTC.

This clone was counted a few times. The chain carries TRBV30 and TRBJ1-2; 10 bases match TRBD1. Germline CDR1 reads GTSNPN; CDR2 reads SVGIG (reference sequence). This CDR3 contains 14 residues. Trimming cost V 5 bases and J 7 bases; bases outside gene matches: 10. The chain's CDR3 is CAWGTGVKGVGYTF. The CDR3 DNA sequence: TGTGCCTGGGGGACAGGGGTAAAAGGTGTTGGCTACACCTTC.

V usage is TRBV5-8 and J usage is TRBJ1-2; TRBD1 is a possible D gene (6 bases). V lost 2 bases and J lost 7, with 18 bases in between. CDR3 length: 15 residues. Germline V gene sequence: CDR1 SGHTS, CDR2 YDEGEE. The CDR3 nucleotides are TGTGCCAGCAGCTTTCTAAAGGTTGGGGGCTCTGGCTACACCTTC. Its translation is CASSFLKVGGSGYTF.

This clone has a handful of counts. The V and J genes are TRBV28 and TRBJ1-1; D gene uncertain. This CDR3 spans 14 amino acids. Per germline, CDR1 MDHEN and CDR2 SYDVKM. Trimming shortened V by 4 bases and J by 5 bases, and 14 bases separated the two germline ends. The CDR3 nucleotides are TGTGCCAGCAGTTCAGACCTAACTAAGACTGAAGCTTTCTTT. Translation gives CASSSDLTKTEAFF.

This clone was observed a few times. The V and J genes are TRBV6-4 and TRBJ1-6, with D perhaps matching TRBD1 (5 bases). V lost 7 bases to trimming and J lost 0 bases, with 22 bases between them. Germline CDR1 is MRHNA and CDR2 is SNTAGT. The CDR3 is 19 residues long. The CDR3 bases are TGTGCCAGCACCCTTGCCGGGACTCAATCCAGCTCCTATAATTCACCCCTCCACTTT. It translates to CASTLAGTQSSSYNSPLHF.

This sequence joins TRBV18 and TRBJ2-1, with D perhaps TRBD1 (6 bases). The ends were cut back, 1 base at V and 6 bases at J, with 10 bases in the middle. This CDR3 has 14 amino acids. Germline assignment: CDR1 KGHSH and CDR2 LQKENI. The CDR3 loop reads CASSPLGQSNEQFF. CDR3 in DNA: TGTGCCAGCTCACCACTAGGACAGTCCAATGAGCAGTTCTTC.

This chain links TRBV20-1 with TRBJ2-5, with TRBD2 matching over 7 bases. Germline CDR1 DFQATT, CDR2 SNEGSKA (reference sequence). The length of the CDR3 is 11 residues. V dropped 1 base and J dropped 9; count of bases not matched to a gene: 2. As DNA, the CDR3 is TGCAGTGCTAGAGTGGGAGGGGCCCAGTACTTC. This encodes CSARVGGAQYF.

The chain carries TRBV27 and TRBJ2-3, with 10 bases lining up with TRBD1. J gave up 7 bases and V 5 bases, and 9 bases lay outside the gene matches. The CDR3 consists of 15 residues. Looked up from germline, CDR1 is MNHEY and CDR2 is SMNVEV (reference sequence). This chain's CDR3 is CASSVRQGAFYTQYF. CDR3 nucleotides: TGTGCCAGCAGTGTAAGACAGGGGGCTTTCTATACGCAGTATTTT.

V is TRBV4-1 and J is TRBJ2-2; tentatively, D is TRBD2 (6 bases). In germline, CDR1 is MGHRA, CDR2 YSYEKL. CDR3 length: 15 amino acids. Trimming cost V 6 bases and J 0 bases, with 11 bases left between them. CDR3 coding DNA: TGCGCCAGCAGTTACGGCGGGGCGAACACCGGGGAGCTGTTTTTT. Residues: CASSYGGANTGELFF.

The V gene is TRBV5-6, the J gene TRBJ1-5; TRBD1 matches 9 bases. This CDR3 spans 17 amino acids. The V segment lost 1 base and the J segment 3 bases; nucleotides outside the gene matches: 8. CDR1 SGHDT and CDR2 YYEEEE come from the germline V gene. The CDR3, as DNA: TGTGCCAGCAGCTTGAAAGCCCGGGACAGGGACAATCAGCCCCAGCATTTT. Its protein is CASSLKARDRDNQPQHF.

The table lists this clone with a count of one. The gene calls are TRBV6-5 and TRBJ2-3; TRBD2 matches at 7 bases. Germline CDR1 MNHEY, CDR2 SVGAGI. Losses at the gene ends were 7 bases for V and 0 bases for J; bases not matched to a gene: 7. The CDR3 length is 15 residues. As DNA, the CDR3 is TGTGCCAGCAAAGTCGGGGGGACTAGCACAGATACGCAGTATTTT. This codes for CASKVGGTSTDTQYF.

The chain carries TRBV6-2 or TRBV6-3 and TRBJ2-5, with 8 bases lining up with TRBD2. Germline values: CDR1 MNHEY, CDR2 SVGEGT. This CDR3 region has 15 residues. The V and J ends lost 5 bases and 3 bases, in that order; junction bases with no gene match: 8. CDR3 amino acids: CASSKLADFEETQYF. The CDR3 DNA reads TGTGCCAGCAGTAAACTAGCGGACTTTGAAGAGACCCAGTACTTC.

The chain couples TRBV7-2 to TRBJ1-1; weak D call: TRBD1 (6 bases). This CDR3 spans 14 amino acids. Between the trimmed V and J ends, which lost 2 bases and 5 bases, there was a span of 12 bases. Germline V lookup: CDR1 SGHTA, CDR2 FQGNSA. CDR3 sequence reads: CASSLSTGRTEAFF. Here the CDR3 DNA reads TGTGCCAGCAGCTTATCTACAGGGAGAACTGAAGCTTTCTTT.